This T cell receptor (beta chain) was documented in a study of blood T cell repertoires in COVID-19. This clone has only one observation. The CDR3 is made up of 12 amino acids. Germline loops: CDR1 SGHRS, CDR2 YFSETQ. The junction had 3 bases not matched to a gene; V was cut back by 4 bases and J by 6 bases. The data were produced by immunoSEQ multiplex PCR, yet TCRdb's version contains in-frame clones alone and is incomplete. There are some 460,000 clones in the sample; around nine tenths occur only once, and around 4.5% lies in the top ten. The chain employs TRBV5-1 and TRBJ1-2; TRBD1 aligns across 7 bases. The specimen was peripheral blood. This receptor was taken from a woman aged 30 to 39 with acute or convalescent COVID-19. This CDR3 is CASSLDRDGYTF. The CDR3 region has the DNA TGCGCCAGCAGCCTTGACAGGGATGGCTACACCTTC. The full variable domain, its missing parts supplied by reference TRBV5-1 and TRBJ1-2, is KAGVTQTPRYLIKTRGQQVTLSCSPISGHRSVSWYQQTPGQGLQFLFEYFSETQRNKGNFPGRFSGRQFSNSRSEMNVSTLELGDSALYLCASSLDRDGYTFGSGTRLTVV.